The TCR beta chain under discussion was sequenced for a study of blood T cells in healthy people across ages. Study-level background: Per every two T cells, about one barcoded beta molecule was captured by template switching. General study findings and limits: Age showed a roughly linear inverse relationship with TCR beta diversity per million T cells. Estimates of total diversity, which came from one million sequenced T cells, were considered to be underestimates.

Sample-barcoded 5' priming and a J-beta primer mix drove a second PCR of 7 to 11 cycles. Each cDNA molecule carried a tag from a template-switch adaptor that contained 12 random nucleotides. MiXCR, run by TCRdb on the 5' RACE reads, gives a single entry per CDR3 protein. The table shows 1.5 million to 1.8 million distinct CDR3 sequences, with roughly two fifths occurring only once. The CDR3 runs 15 residues. Germline CDR1 MNHEY, CDR2 SMNVEV (reference sequence). With V trimmed by 1 base and J by 6 bases, 5 bases remained unmatched. This clonotype was recorded once. Its specificity is not known. Specimen: blood. The sequence was collected from a woman under 30 in good health. The gene calls are TRBV27 and TRBJ2-5; 10 nucleotides agree with TRBD2. CDR3 nucleotides: TGTGCCAGCAGTTTATATGCTAGCGGGAGTAAGACCCAGTACTTC. This translates into CASSLYASGSKTQYF.